This record looks at one T cell receptor beta chain sequence and its context. Each CDR3 protein gets one entry after TCRdb re-called the RACE reads with MiXCR. The table shows under 200,000 distinct CDR3 sequences, with roughly 15% occurring only once. Germline CDR1 and CDR2: SGHAT and FQNNGV. The CDR3 sequence is 15 residues long. V lost 1 base and J 2 bases, leaving 12 bases between the germline ends. Time point: patch test 1, 2 weeks after DPC sensitization. Treatment reported: therapeutic diphenylcyclopropenone sensitization with weekly scalp DPC. This entry belongs to a study of human T cells and chemical hapten exposure.

Sample: whole blood, taken in connection with sensitization to the hapten diphenylcyclopropenone (DPC). This receptor was obtained from a woman aged 25 to 45 with alopecia areata. Some clones in this sample may be carry-over from other donors' samples. This chain links TRBV11-2 with TRBJ2-7; D possibly uses TRBD1 or TRBD2 (6 bases each). The DNA of the CDR3 is TGTGCCAGCAGCTTAGCAGTCGGGGGCCCCTACGAGCAGTACTTC. This encodes CASSLAVGGPYEQYF. Full variable domain (remainder filled in from reference TRBV11-2 and TRBJ2-7): EAGVAQSPRYKIIEKRQSVAFWCNPISGHATLYWYQQILGQGPKLLIQFQNNGVVDDSQLPKDRFSAERLKGVDSTLKIQPAKLEDSAVYLCASSLAVGGPYEQYFGPGTRLTVT.